A single sample is the source of the 5 T cell receptor beta chains below, sequenced in a study of blood T cell repertoires in COVID-19. Profiling relied on immunoSEQ multiplex PCR, and the TCRdb table lists in-frame clones only, not all of them. The table has some 150,000 clones, about four fifths seen once. Material: peripheral blood. Source of these receptors: a man aged 55 to 70 with acute or convalescent COVID-19.

The chain couples TRBV20-1 to TRBJ2-4, with TRBD2 identical over 12 bases. The CDR3 totals 13 residues. With 3 bases clipped from V and 9 bases from J, the junction kept 3 bases outside the gene matches. The germline CDR1 and CDR2 sequences are DFQATT and SNEGSKA (reference sequence). CDR3 protein: CSASPSGRGIQYF. The CDR3 region has the DNA TGCAGTGCTAGTCCTAGCGGGAGGGGCATTCAGTACTTC.

The chain joins TRBV7-9 to TRBJ2-3; TRBD2 matches 8 bases. This CDR3 spans 15 amino acids. Trimming took 5 bases from V and 5 from J; bases not matched to a gene: 9. Germline V gene data show CDR1 as SEHNR and CDR2 as FQNEAQ (reference sequence). The CDR3 sequence is CASSPRGSGIDTQYF. The CDR3 bases are TGTGCCAGCAGCCCCCGAGGTAGCGGGATAGATACGCAGTATTTT.

The V call is TRBV15, the J call TRBJ2-3; 7 bases match TRBD2. From germline, CDR1 is LNHNV and CDR2 YYDKDF (reference sequence). V trimming: 8 bases; J trimming: 0 bases; junction bases outside the gene matches: 5. The CDR3 has 14 residues. CDR3 sequence: CATLPGGSTDTQYF. The DNA of the CDR3 is TGTGCCACCCTCCCCGGGGGGAGCACAGATACGCAGTATTTT.

The chain recombines TRBV6-5 with TRBJ2-7, with 8 bases aligning to TRBD1. Germline CDR1 and CDR2: MNHEY and SVGAGI. The CDR3 consists of 15 residues. V gave up 3 bases and J gave up 3 bases; unmatched junction bases: 7. In nucleotides, the CDR3 is TGTGCCAGCAGTTATGAGACAGGGGTAGGCTACGAGCAGTACTTC. Translated: CASSYETGVGYEQYF.

This clone was recorded only once. The chain links TRBV28 to TRBJ1-1, with 7 bases lining up with TRBD1. Germline V gene data show CDR1 as MDHEN and CDR2 as SYDVKM. This CDR3 region has 14 residues. V was clipped by 5 bases and J by 7 bases; unmatched bases: 10. CDR3 DNA: TGTGCCAGCAGTCCCTCAGGGGGACAAATTGAAGCTTTCTTT. Protein: CASSPSGGQIEAFF. The full variable domain, its missing parts supplied by reference TRBV28 and TRBJ1-1, is DVKVTQSSRYLVKRTGEKVFLECVQDMDHENMFWYRQDPGLGLRLIYFSYDVKMKEKGDIPEGYSVSREKKERFSLILESASTNQTSMYLCASSPSGGQIEAFFGQGTRLTVV.